This TCR beta chain originates from a study of blood T cells in healthy people across ages. Looking at the study overall: Using template switching, researchers captured about one barcoded beta molecule for each two T cells.

The study, taken as a whole, reports: Changes in expanded clonotypes were possibly confounded, as the CMV status of donors was unknown. In long-lived donors, naive CD4+ cell counts and diversity exceeded those of aged donors.

This CDR3 is 15 amino acids long. V was clipped by 0 bases and J by 10 bases, with 13 bases between them. Germline lookup yields CDR1 LGHDT and CDR2 YNNKEL (reference sequence). Through a sample-barcoded 5' primer and a J-beta primer mix, a second PCR was run for about 7 to 12 cycles. A template-switch adaptor containing 12 random nucleotides labeled each cDNA molecule. TCRdb fed the 5' RACE reads into MiXCR, producing one record per CDR3 protein. The sample has approximately 1.5 million distinct CDR3 sequences; about 31% are singletons. In its sample, this clonotype was seen a few times. Its specificity is not known.

The TCR was taken from a woman in her twenties or thirties in good health. Sequences were obtained from blood. The chain recombines TRBV3-1 with TRBJ1-6; D gene ambiguous. Written as DNA, the CDR3 is TGTGCCAGCAGCCAAGATTTGTGGGGAGGCTCACCCCTCCACTTT. Translation: CASSQDLWGGSPLHF. Supplemented by reference TRBV3-1 and TRBJ1-6, the full variable domain reads DTAVSQTPKYLVTQMGNDKSIKCEQNLGHDTMYWYKQDSKKFLKIMFSYNNKELIINETVPNRFSPKSPDKAHLNLHINSLELGDSAVYFCASSQDLWGGSPLHFGNGTRLTVT.